This T cell receptor (beta chain) emerged from a study of CD8+ T cells in alopecia areata. Overall study: Spontaneously alopecic C3H/HeJ graft donors, about 6-12 months old, gave skin to roughly 6-10-week-old female C3H/HeJ mice.

Study-level points and caveats: Sharing of TCRs across patients appeared less clear than in mice, possibly for HLA-related reasons. Normal scalp had lower clonality than lesional scalp, with alopecia totalis/universalis lesions showing this most strongly.

Extracted RNA was reverse transcribed into cDNA, the sequencing template. Here immunoSEQ multiplex PCR was the method, and the copy in TCRdb shows in-frame clones only, minus some. Listed for the sample are approximately 280,000 clones, none seen a single time. The CDR3 consists of 13 residues. Trimming took off 3 bases at V and 4 bases at J, with 8 bases between the two ends. Germline V gives CDR1 NSQYPW, CDR2 LRSPGD (reference sequence). Sorting of pooled cutaneous lymph node cells was based on CD4, CD8alpha, NKG2D, NKG2ACE and other markers. On this clone itself: The antigen remains undetermined. Any gene name here is a mouse gene name. The sequence runs out 4 residues before the end of the CDR3; the remainder is reconstructed from the germline J gene.

The material sequenced was CD4+ T cells sorted from a lymph node. This receptor was identified in a C3H/HeJ mouse with alopecia areata. The mouse strain carries the MHC haplotype H2-k. This chain links TRBV1 with TRBJ2-3, with D perhaps TRBD1 (6 bases). The sequenced CDR3 bases are TGCACCTGCAGTGCGACAGGCCCAGAA. Amino acid sequence: CTCSATGPE. The CDR3 in full is CTCSATGPETLYF.